The clone carrying this T cell receptor (beta chain) appeared many times. The sample comes from a study of blood T cells in healthy people across ages. The CDR3 extends over 17 amino acids. Germline V CDR1 and CDR2: MGHRA, YSYEKL. The V gene lost 0 bases and the J gene lost 0 bases, with 15 bases spanning the gap. A J-beta primer mix and a sample-barcoded 5' primer were used in a second PCR of about 6 to 12 cycles. A single record per CDR3 protein comes from TCRdb applying MiXCR to the 5' RACE reads. Altogether some 1.6 million distinct CDR3 sequences are present, about 32% being singletons, with the ten largest covering roughly 12%.

Sequenced sample: blood. The chain recombines TRBV4-1 with TRBJ2-7; D gene ambiguous. The TCR was taken from a woman aged 25 to 45 in good health. CDR3 region: CASSQDGAPRSSYEQYF. The CDR3 coding sequence is TGCGCCAGCAGCCAAGATGGAGCGCCGAGGAGCTCCTACGAGCAGTACTTC.